The 2 T cell receptor beta chains given below trace back to one sample, sequenced in a study of shared clonotypes between healthy human individuals. Sequenced by immunoSEQ multiplex PCR; TCRdb stores in-frame clones only, minus some. The table lists around 1 million clones, around 80% of them singletons. Material for sequencing was memory CD4+ T cells sorted from blood. Subset indicated: CD45RA-negative fraction. The receptors stem from a man between 18 and 29 years old in good health.

This clone was seen a handful of times. This chain joins TRBV4-1 and TRBJ2-3; possibly TRBD2 for D (6 bases). Germline V lookup: CDR1 MGHRA, CDR2 YSYEKL. The CDR3 runs to 12 residues. V lost 5 bases to trimming and J lost 8 bases, with 11 bases between them. CDR3 sequence: CASSFQGGTQYF. The CDR3 nucleotides read TGCGCCAGCAGCTTTCAGGGAGGTACGCAGTATTTT.

J is TRBJ1-1 and V is TRBV7-8; 7 bases fit TRBD1. Germline V lookup: CDR1 SGHVS, CDR2 FQNEAQ. J was trimmed by 4 bases and V by 0 bases; bases with no gene match: 5. The CDR3 length is 15 residues. CDR3 loop: CASSLAGTAGTEAFF. For the CDR3, the DNA is TGTGCCAGCAGCTTAGCGGGGACAGCCGGCACTGAAGCTTTCTTT. Full variable domain (missing parts from reference TRBV7-8 and TRBJ1-1): GAGVSQSPRYKVAKRGQDVALRCDPISGHVSLFWYQQALGQGPEFLTYFQNEAQLDKSGLPSDRFFAERPEGSVSTLKIQRTQQEDSAVYLCASSLAGTAGTEAFFGQGTRLTVV.